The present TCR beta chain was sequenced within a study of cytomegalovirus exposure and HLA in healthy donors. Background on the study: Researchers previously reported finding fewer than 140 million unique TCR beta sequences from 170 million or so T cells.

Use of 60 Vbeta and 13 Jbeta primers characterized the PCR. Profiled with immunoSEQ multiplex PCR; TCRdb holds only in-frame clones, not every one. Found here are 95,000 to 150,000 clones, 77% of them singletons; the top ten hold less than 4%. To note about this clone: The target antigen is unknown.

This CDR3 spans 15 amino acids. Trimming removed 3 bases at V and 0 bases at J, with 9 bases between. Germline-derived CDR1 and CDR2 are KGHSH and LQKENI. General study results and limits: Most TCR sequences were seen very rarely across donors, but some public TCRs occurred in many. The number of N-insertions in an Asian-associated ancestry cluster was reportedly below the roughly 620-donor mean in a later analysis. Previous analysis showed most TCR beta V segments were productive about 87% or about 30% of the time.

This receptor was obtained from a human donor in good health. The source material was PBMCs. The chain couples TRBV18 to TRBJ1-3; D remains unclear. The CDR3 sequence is CASSPIRSSGNTIYF. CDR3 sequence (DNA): TGTGCCAGCTCACCTATTAGGAGCTCTGGAAACACCATATATTTT.